This T cell receptor (beta chain) was sequenced during a study of beta chain features in type 1 diabetes. In the study overall: The study found patients and healthy donors alike in age, gender and cell yields. The study's findings and limits: Patients with Type 1 diabetes showed moderately but significantly shorter TCRB CDR3s in all four CD4+ subsets.

This clone was found a few times. Its antigen is not known. This CDR3 region has 15 residues. Trimming left V 5 bases short and J 6 bases short, with 18 bases between. Germline V gene sequence: CDR1 SGHTA, CDR2 FQGNSA. All of the isolated RNA was reverse transcribed, so expressed TCRB transcripts were sequenced. Measured with immunoSEQ multiplex PCR; TCRdb has only the in-frame clones, and not every one. The sample includes over 600,000 clones, roughly 12% of them seen just once. This sequence joins TRBV7-2 and TRBJ2-3, with D possibly being TRBD2 (6 bases). Specimen: naive CD4+ T cells from blood. This clonotype originated in a man aged 30-40 years with type 1 diabetes. The CDR3 DNA reads as TGTGCCAGCAGCCGGGACTGGGGGTTGGGTGATACGCAGTATTTT. Protein product: CASSRDWGLGDTQYF.